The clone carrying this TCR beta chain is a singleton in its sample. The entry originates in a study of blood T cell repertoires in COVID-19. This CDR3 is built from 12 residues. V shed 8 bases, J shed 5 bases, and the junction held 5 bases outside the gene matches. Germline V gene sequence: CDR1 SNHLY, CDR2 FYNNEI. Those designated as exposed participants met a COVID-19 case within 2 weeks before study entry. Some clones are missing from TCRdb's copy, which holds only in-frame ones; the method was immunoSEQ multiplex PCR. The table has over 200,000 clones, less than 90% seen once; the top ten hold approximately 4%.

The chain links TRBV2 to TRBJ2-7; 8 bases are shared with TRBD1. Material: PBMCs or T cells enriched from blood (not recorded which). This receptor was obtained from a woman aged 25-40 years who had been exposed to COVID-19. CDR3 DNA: TGTGCCAGCCAGGGGGCTTTGAACGAGCAGTACTTC. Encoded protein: CASQGALNEQYF.